Shown below are 17 T cell receptor beta chains from a single sample sequenced in a study of cytomegalovirus exposure and HLA in healthy donors. The study ran its PCR with 60 Vbeta and 13 Jbeta primers. Method: immunoSEQ multiplex PCR; TCRdb's copy keeps in-frame clones and lacks some. The sample includes some 130,000 clones, about 80% of them seen just once. The material sequenced was PBMCs. These receptors all stem from a human donor in good health.

This clone was observed once. The chain links TRBV5-4 to TRBJ2-7, with TRBD1 matching over 8 bases. The CDR3 extends over 14 amino acids. The V segment lost 4 bases and the J segment 6 bases; nucleotides outside the gene matches: 9. The germline gives CDR1 SGHNT, CDR2 YYREEE (reference sequence). The CDR3 coding sequence is TGTGCCAGCAGCCAGGACAGGGCCCTGGCCGAGCAGTACTTC. The encoded protein is CASSQDRALAEQYF.

This rearrangement joins TRBV11-2 to TRBJ2-7; the match to TRBD1 covers 9 bases. Per the germline V gene, CDR1 is SGHAT and CDR2 is FQNNGV. The CDR3 covers 14 residues. Trimming at V came to 3 bases and at J to 2 bases, leaving 2 bases not matched to a gene. Written as DNA, the CDR3 is TGTGCCAGCAGCTTTGGGACAGGGACCTACGAGCAGTACTTC. Translated, it gives CASSFGTGTYEQYF.

This chain uses TRBV7-9 with TRBJ1-2; D might be TRBD1 (5 bases). Trimming cost V 1 base and J 4 bases, with 13 bases left between them. The CDR3 consists of 15 residues. Germline CDR1 SEHNR, CDR2 FQNEAQ (reference sequence). The CDR3: CASSLVGLGAYGYTF. The CDR3 DNA is TGTGCCAGCAGCTTAGTGGGGCTCGGAGCCTATGGCTACACCTTC.

The rearrangement joins TRBV5-1 to TRBJ2-3; no firm D call. CDR1 is SGHRS and CDR2 is YFSETQ in the germline V gene. With 7 bases removed from V and 2 bases from J, the gap between germline ends came to 5 bases. The length of the CDR3 is 11 residues. CDR3 DNA: TGCGCCAGCCAACTCACAGATACGCAGTATTTT. This codes for CASQLTDTQYF.

The chain uses TRBV5-1 and TRBJ2-5, with a weak D call TRBD2 (5 bases). Trimming removed 7 bases from V and 5 bases from J, with 18 bases in between. The CDR3 is made up of 14 amino acids. Looked up from germline, CDR1 is SGHRS and CDR2 is YFSETQ. CDR3 amino acids: CASSPSGMGETQYF. The CDR3, as DNA: TGCGCCAGCTCCCCTTCGGGAATGGGGGAGACCCAGTACTTC. The full variable domain, with the rest looked up from reference TRBV5-1 and TRBJ2-5, is KAGVTQTPRYLIKTRGQQVTLSCSPISGHRSVSWYQQTPGQGLQFLFEYFSETQRNKGNFPGRFSGRQFSNSRSEMNVSTLELGDSALYLCASSPSGMGETQYFGPGTRLLVL.

Written as DNA, the CDR3 is TGCGCCAGCAGCTTGGGCCTAGCGGGGAGCGCCGGGGAGCTGTTTTTT. It translates to CASSLGLAGSAGELFF. The rearrangement uses TRBV5-1 and TRBJ2-2; 9 bases map to TRBD2. The germline V gene encodes CDR1 SGHRS and CDR2 YFSETQ. This CDR3 contains 16 residues. The V gene end was trimmed by 0 bases and the J gene end by 6 bases; junction bases not matched to a gene: 6.

The chain carries TRBV5-6 and TRBJ1-1; maybe TRBD1 (5 bases). From germline, CDR1 is SGHDT and CDR2 YYEEEE. CDR3 length: 13 residues. V gave up 4 bases and J gave up 1 base, with 8 bases separating them. The CDR3 loop is CASSLTANTEAFF. As DNA, the CDR3 is TGTGCCAGCAGCCTGACAGCGAACACTGAAGCTTTCTTT.

V and J are TRBV7-9 and TRBJ2-5; TRBD1 matches at 9 bases. Germline assignment: CDR1 SEHNR and CDR2 FQNEAQ (reference sequence). This CDR3 contains 15 residues. After removal of 2 bases from V and 2 bases from J, the junction contained 3 bases not matched to a gene. This CDR3 reads CASSLRGTGQETQYF. The CDR3 DNA follows: TGTGCCAGCAGCTTACGGGGGACAGGGCAAGAGACCCAGTACTTC.

V usage is TRBV5-1 and J usage is TRBJ2-1; TRBD1 matches at 8 bases. V trimming: 4 bases; J trimming: 0 bases; junction bases outside the gene matches: 3. Germline CDR1 SGHRS, CDR2 YFSETQ. This CDR3 comprises 15 residues. CDR3 nucleotide sequence: TGCGCCAGCAGCCCAGGACAGGGCTCCTACAATGAGCAGTTCTTC. Protein product: CASSPGQGSYNEQFF. Filled out from reference TRBV5-1 and TRBJ2-1, the complete variable domain reads KAGVTQTPRYLIKTRGQQVTLSCSPISGHRSVSWYQQTPGQGLQFLFEYFSETQRNKGNFPGRFSGRQFSNSRSEMNVSTLELGDSALYLCASSPGQGSYNEQFFGPGTRLTVL.

The rearrangement joins TRBV6-1 to TRBJ2-7; maybe TRBD2 (6 bases). V lost 6 bases to trimming and J lost 4 bases, with 16 bases between them. The CDR3 spans 14 residues. From germline, CDR1 is MNHNS and CDR2 SASEGT. The CDR3 DNA is TGTGCCAGCAGGACCCACTCGACTAGATACGAGCAGTACTTC. Protein product: CASRTHSTRYEQYF.

This clone was counted a few times. This chain connects TRBV6-5 to TRBJ1-2; 7 nucleotides line up with TRBD1. The junction had 4 bases not matched to a gene; V was cut back by 0 bases and J by 6 bases. CDR3 length equals 14 residues. Germline V gene data show CDR1 as MNHEY and CDR2 as SVGAGI. The CDR3 DNA follows: TGTGCCAGCAGTTACTCGACAGGGCGCCATGGCTACACCTTC. It translates to CASSYSTGRHGYTF.

The rearrangement uses TRBV7-2 and TRBJ2-3; D possibly corresponds to TRBD2 (6 bases). CDR3 length: 15 amino acids. Trimming cost V 9 bases and J 2 bases, with 18 bases left between them. CDR1 is SGHTA, CDR2 FQGNSA, per germline. Here the CDR3 DNA reads TGTGCCAGTAACGTGGGACTCTCCGACACAGATACGCAGTATTTT. It is translated as CASNVGLSDTDTQYF.

This clone was detected only a few times. V is TRBV5-1 and J is TRBJ1-1; D not resolved. This CDR3 is 17 amino acids long. Per germline, CDR1 SGHRS and CDR2 YFSETQ. V lost 1 base and J 1 base, leaving 17 bases between the germline ends. CDR3 sequence: CASSLLGGLGPNTEAFF. The CDR3 nucleotides are TGCGCCAGCAGCTTGCTTGGTGGTCTAGGCCCGAACACTGAAGCTTTCTTT.

The rearrangement links TRBV5-5 to TRBJ2-5, with D unresolved. Germline CDR1 SGHKS, CDR2 YYEKEE (reference sequence). This CDR3 is built from 14 residues. With 7 bases removed from V and 1 base from J, the gap between germline ends came to 14 bases. The CDR3 spells CASSLPEPQETQYF. The CDR3 DNA sequence: TGTGCCAGCTCTCTACCCGAGCCCCAAGAGACCCAGTACTTC.

V and J are TRBV4-1 and TRBJ1-5; D is undetermined. Germline CDR1 is MGHRA and CDR2 is YSYEKL. Trimming stripped 0 bases from V and 0 bases from J, with 12 bases between. The CDR3 is 17 residues long. The CDR3 here is CASSQDPVPGSNQPQHF. The CDR3 region has the DNA TGCGCCAGCAGCCAAGACCCGGTCCCCGGTAGCAATCAGCCCCAGCATTTT.

The chain has TRBV7-3 and TRBJ2-7; TRBD2 is a possible D gene (6 bases). Trimming took 2 bases from V and 6 from J, leaving 11 bases between them. CDR1 is SGHTA and CDR2 is FQGTGA in the germline V gene. CDR3 size: 13 residues. CDR3 nucleotide sequence: TGTGCCAGCAGCTTATTGGAGGGAACCGAGCAGTACTTC. Translated, it gives CASSLLEGTEQYF.

The rearrangement links TRBV7-2 to TRBJ2-3; 11 bases map to TRBD2. This CDR3 is built from 18 residues. With 3 bases clipped from V and 0 bases from J, the junction kept 8 bases outside the gene matches. Germline V lookup: CDR1 SGHTA, CDR2 FQGNSA. The CDR3: CASSFTPGTSGSTDTQYF. For the CDR3, the DNA is TGTGCCAGCAGCTTTACACCCGGGACTAGCGGTAGCACAGATACGCAGTATTTT. The complete variable domain, with remaining parts taken from reference TRBV7-2 and TRBJ2-3, reads GAGVSQSPSNKVTEKGKDVELRCDPISGHTALYWYRQSLGQGLEFLIYFQGNSAPDKSGLPSDRFSAERTGGSVSTLTIQRTQQEDSAVYLCASSFTPGTSGSTDTQYFGPGTRLTVL.